This T cell receptor beta chain was sequenced for a study of T cells in Graves' hyperthyroidism and ophthalmopathy. CDR3 length: 14 residues. The V gene lost 5 bases and the J gene lost 4 bases, with 14 bases spanning the gap. PBMCs were derived from approximately 10 ml fresh peripheral blood. The TCR beta CDR3 regions underwent amplification using RNA transcripts as the source. In the first-round RT-PCR of the TCR CDR3, the HTBI primer set was used. Via MiXCR, TCRdb re-called the multiplex PCR reads, giving one row per CDR3 protein. The sample shows 600,000 or so distinct CDR3 sequences, approximately 15% of them seen only once. This clonotype was seen repeatedly, ten times or more.

This rearrangement joins TRBV12-3 or TRBV12-4 to TRBJ2-5; D is perhaps TRBD2 (6 bases). The specimen sequenced was blood. The origin of this receptor is a woman aged 18-29 years with Graves' ophthalmopathy. DNA of the CDR3: TGTGCCAGCAGTCCGGGACTCCGGAGAGAGACCCAGTACTTC. Translated, it gives CASSPGLRRETQYF.